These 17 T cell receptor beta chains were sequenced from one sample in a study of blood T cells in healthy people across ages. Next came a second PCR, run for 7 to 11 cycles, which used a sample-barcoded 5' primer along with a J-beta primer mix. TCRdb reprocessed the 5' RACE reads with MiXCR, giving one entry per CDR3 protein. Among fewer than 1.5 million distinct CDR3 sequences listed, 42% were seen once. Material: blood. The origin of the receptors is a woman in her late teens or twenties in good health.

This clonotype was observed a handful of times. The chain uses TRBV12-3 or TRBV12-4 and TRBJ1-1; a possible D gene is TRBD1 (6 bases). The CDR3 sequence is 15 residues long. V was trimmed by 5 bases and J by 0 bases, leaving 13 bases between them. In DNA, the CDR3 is TGTGCCAGCAGTCTGGAGGGACAACTGAACACTGAAGCTTTCTTT. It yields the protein CASSLEGQLNTEAFF.

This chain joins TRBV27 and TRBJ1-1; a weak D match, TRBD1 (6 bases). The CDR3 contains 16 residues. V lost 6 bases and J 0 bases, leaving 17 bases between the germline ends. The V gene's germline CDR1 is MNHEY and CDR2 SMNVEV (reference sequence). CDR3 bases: TGTGCCAGCAGACTAACCGGGACAAGCATGAACACTGAAGCTTTCTTT. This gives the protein CASRLTGTSMNTEAFF.

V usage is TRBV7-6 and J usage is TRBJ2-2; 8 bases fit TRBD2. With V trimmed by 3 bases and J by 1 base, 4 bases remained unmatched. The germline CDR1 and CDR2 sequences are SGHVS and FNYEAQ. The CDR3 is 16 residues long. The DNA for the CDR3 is TGTGCCAGCAGCTTCAGCGGGAGCGGGAACACCGGGGAGCTGTTTTTT. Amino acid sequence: CASSFSGSGNTGELFF.

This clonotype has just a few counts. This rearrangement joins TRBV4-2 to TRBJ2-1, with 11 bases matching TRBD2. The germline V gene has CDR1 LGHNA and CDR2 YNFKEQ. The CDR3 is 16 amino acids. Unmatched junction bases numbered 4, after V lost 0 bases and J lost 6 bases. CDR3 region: CASSQEIAGGPNEQFF. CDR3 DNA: TGTGCCAGCAGCCAAGAGATAGCGGGGGGGCCCAATGAGCAGTTCTTC.

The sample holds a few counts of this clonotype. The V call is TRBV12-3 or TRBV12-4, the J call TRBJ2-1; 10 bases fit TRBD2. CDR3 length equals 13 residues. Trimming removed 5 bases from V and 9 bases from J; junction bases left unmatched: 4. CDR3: CASSAGLAVEQFF. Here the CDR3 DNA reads TGTGCCAGCAGTGCCGGACTAGCGGTTGAGCAGTTCTTC.

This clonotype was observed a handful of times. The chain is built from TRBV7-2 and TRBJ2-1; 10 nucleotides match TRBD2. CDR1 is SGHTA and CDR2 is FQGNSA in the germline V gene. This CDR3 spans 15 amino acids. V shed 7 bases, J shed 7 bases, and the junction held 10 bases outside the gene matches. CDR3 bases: TGTGCCAGCATCACTTGGACTAGCGGCAATAATGAGCAGTTCTTC. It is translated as CASITWTSGNNEQFF.

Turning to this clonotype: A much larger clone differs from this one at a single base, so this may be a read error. The CDR3 sequence: CASSSNGGYNEQYF. In DNA, the CDR3 is TGTGCCAGCAGTTCGAATGGGGGGTACAATGAGCAGTACTTC. This chain links TRBV12-3 or TRBV12-4 with TRBJ2-1; D may be TRBD2 (6 bases). The DNA matches TRBJ2-7 better at its end, which makes the J call doubtful. The CDR3 length is 14 residues.

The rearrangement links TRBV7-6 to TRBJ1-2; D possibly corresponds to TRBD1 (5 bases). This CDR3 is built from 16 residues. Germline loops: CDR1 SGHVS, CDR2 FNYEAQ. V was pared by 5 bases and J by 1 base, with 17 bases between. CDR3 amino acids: CASSAGTATINYGYTF. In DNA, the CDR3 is TGTGCCAGCAGCGCAGGGACGGCGACTATTAACTATGGCTACACCTTC.

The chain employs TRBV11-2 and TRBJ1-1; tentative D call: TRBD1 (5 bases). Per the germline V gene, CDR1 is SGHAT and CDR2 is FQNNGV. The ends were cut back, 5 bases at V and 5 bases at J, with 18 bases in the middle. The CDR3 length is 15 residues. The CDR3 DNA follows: TGTGCCAGCAGCCCCCCCGGCCCGGGGGGGACTGAAGCTTTCTTT. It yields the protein CASSPPGPGGTEAFF.

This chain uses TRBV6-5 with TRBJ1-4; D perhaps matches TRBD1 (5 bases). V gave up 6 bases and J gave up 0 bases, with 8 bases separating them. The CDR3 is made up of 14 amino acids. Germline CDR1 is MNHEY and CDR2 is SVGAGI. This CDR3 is CASSGAATNEKLFF. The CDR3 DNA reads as TGTGCCAGCAGCGGGGCCGCAACTAATGAAAAACTGTTTTTT.

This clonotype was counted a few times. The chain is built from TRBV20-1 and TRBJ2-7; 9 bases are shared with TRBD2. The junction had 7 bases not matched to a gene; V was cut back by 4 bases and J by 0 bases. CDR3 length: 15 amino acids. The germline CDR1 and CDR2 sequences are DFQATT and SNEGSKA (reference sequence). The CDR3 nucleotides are TGCAGTGCTACTGACCCTAGCGGGGTCTCCTACGAGCAGTACTTC. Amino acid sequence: CSATDPSGVSYEQYF.

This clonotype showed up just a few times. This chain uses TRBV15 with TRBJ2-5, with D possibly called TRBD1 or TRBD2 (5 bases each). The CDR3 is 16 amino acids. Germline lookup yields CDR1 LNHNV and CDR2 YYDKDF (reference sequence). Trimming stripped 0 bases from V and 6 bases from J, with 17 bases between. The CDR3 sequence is CATSRDNEGPTKTQYF. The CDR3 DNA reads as TGTGCCACCAGCAGAGATAATGAGGGGCCAACAAAGACCCAGTACTTC.

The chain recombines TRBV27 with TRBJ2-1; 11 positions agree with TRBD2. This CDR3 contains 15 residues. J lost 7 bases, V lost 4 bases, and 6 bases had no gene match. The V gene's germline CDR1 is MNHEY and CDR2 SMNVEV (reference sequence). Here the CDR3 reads CASSCIAGGKNEQFF. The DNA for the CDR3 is TGTGCCAGCAGTTGTATAGCGGGAGGGAAAAATGAGCAGTTCTTC.

The CDR3 bases are TGCGCCAGCAGCTTTACAGGGGGCGAATATGAAAAACTGTTTTTT. It encodes CASSFTGGEYEKLFF. The chain links TRBV5-1 to TRBJ1-4; the match to TRBD1 covers 9 bases. Looked up from germline, CDR1 is SGHRS and CDR2 is YFSETQ. The CDR3 has 15 residues. J was trimmed by 6 bases and V by 2 bases; bases with no gene match: 5.

CDR3 bases: TGTGCTAGTGGGGACATTGAAGAGACCCAGTACTTC. This sequence encodes CASGDIEETQYF. The chain combines TRBV12-5 with TRBJ2-5; tentatively, D is TRBD1 (5 bases). The CDR3 totals 12 residues. CDR1 is LGHNT and CDR2 is FRNRAP in the germline V gene. Trimming removed 6 bases from V and 3 bases from J, with 8 bases in between.

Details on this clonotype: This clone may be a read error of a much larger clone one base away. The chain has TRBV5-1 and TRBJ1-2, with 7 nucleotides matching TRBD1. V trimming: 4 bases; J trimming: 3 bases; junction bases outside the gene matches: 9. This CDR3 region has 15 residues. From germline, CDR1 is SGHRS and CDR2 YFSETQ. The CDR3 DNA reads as TGCGCCAGCAGCCGGGGGGACAGCGCCGACTATGGCTACACCTTC. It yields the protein CASSRGDSADYGYTF.

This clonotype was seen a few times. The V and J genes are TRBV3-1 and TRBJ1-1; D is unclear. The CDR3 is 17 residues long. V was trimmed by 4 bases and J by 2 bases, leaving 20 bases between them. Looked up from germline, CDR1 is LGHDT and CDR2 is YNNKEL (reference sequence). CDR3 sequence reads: CASSRLREAGENTEAFF. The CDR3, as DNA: TGTGCCAGCAGCCGCCTAAGGGAGGCAGGAGAAAACACTGAAGCTTTCTTT.